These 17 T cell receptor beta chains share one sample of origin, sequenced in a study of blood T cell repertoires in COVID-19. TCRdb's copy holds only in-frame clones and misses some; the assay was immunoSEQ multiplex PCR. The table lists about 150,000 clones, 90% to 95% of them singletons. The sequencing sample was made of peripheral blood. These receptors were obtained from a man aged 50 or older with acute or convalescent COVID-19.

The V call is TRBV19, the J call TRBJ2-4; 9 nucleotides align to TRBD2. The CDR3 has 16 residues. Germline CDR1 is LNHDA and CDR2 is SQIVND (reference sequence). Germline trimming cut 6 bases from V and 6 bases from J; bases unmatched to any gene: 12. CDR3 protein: CASRAASSGGLNIQYF. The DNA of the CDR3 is TGTGCCAGTAGAGCAGCCTCAAGCGGGGGGTTAAACATTCAGTACTTC.

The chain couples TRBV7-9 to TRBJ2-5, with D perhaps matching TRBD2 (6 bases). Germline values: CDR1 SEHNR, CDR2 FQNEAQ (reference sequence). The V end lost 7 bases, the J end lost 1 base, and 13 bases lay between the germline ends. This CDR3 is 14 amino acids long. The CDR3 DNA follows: TGTGCCAGCACCCTGGGGACTGCCCAAGAGACCCAGTACTTC. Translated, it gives CASTLGTAQETQYF.

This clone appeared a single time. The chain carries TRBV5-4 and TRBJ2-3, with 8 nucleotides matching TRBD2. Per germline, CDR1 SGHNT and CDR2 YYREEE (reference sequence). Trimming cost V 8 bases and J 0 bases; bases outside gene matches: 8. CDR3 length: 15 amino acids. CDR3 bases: TGTGCCAGTCACACGGGGGGGCTGAGCACAGATACGCAGTATTTT. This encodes CASHTGGLSTDTQYF. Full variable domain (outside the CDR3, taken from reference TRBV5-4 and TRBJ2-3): ETGVTQSPTHLIKTRGQQVTLRCSSQSGHNTVSWYQQALGQGPQFIFQYYREEENGRGNFPPRFSGLQFPNYSSELNVNALELDDSALYLCASHTGGLSTDTQYFGPGTRLTVL.

The CDR3 spells CASSYSAGIHNEQYF. CDR3 sequence (DNA): TGTGCCAGCAGTTATTCCGCAGGAATTCACAACGAGCAGTACTTC. The chain links TRBV6-5 to TRBJ2-7; D gene unclear. This CDR3 is built from 15 residues. CDR1 and CDR2 from the germline V gene are MNHEY and SVGAGI. Trimming removed 3 bases at V and 5 bases at J, with 17 bases between.

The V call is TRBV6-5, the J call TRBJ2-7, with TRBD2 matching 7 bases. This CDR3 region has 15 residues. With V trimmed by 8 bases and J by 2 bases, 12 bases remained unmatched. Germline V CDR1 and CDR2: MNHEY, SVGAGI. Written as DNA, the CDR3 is TGTGCCAGCGTCCAGGAGACTAGCTTACCCTACGAGCAGTACTTC. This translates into CASVQETSLPYEQYF.

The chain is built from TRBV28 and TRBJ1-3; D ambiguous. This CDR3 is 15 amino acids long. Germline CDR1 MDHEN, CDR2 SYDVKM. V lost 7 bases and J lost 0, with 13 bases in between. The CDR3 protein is CASISHRSSGNTIYF. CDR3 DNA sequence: TGTGCCAGCATCTCCCACAGAAGCTCTGGAAACACCATATATTTT.

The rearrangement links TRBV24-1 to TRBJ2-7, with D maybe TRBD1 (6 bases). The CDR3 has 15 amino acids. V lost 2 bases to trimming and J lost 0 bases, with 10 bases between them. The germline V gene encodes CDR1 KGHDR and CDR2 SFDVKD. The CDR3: CATSDSQGNSYEQYF. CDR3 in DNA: TGTGCCACCAGTGATTCACAGGGCAACTCCTACGAGCAGTACTTC.

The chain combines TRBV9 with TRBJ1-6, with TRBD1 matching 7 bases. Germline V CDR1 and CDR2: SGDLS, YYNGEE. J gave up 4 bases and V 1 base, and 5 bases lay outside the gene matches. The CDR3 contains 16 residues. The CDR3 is CASSVRGDRYNSPLHF. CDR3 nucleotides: TGTGCCAGCAGCGTAAGGGGGGACAGATATAATTCACCCCTCCACTTT.

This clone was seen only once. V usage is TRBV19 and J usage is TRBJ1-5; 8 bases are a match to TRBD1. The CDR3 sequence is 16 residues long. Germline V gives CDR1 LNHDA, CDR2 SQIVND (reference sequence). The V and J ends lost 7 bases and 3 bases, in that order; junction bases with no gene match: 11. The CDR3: CASTSRTGKDNQPQHF. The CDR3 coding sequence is TGTGCCAGTACGAGCCGGACAGGGAAAGACAATCAGCCCCAGCATTTT.

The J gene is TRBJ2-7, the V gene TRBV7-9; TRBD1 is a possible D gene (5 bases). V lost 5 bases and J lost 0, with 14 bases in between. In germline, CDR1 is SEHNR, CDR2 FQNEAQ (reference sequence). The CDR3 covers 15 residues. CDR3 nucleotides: TGTGCCAGCAGCCAGGGTGATCGGAGCTCCTACGAGCAGTACGTC. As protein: CASSQGDRSSYEQYV.

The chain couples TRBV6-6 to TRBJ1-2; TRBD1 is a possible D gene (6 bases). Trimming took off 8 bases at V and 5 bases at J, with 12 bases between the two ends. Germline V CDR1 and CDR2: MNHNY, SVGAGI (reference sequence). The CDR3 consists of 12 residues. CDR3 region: CASSPGEYGYTF. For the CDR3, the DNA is TGTGCCAGCTCTCCAGGGGAGTATGGCTACACCTTC.

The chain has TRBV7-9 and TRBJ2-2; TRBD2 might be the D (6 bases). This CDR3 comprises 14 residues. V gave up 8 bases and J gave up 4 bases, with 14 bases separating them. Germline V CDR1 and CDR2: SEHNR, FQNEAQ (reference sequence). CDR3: CASSGLAITGELFF. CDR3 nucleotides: TGTGCCAGCTCGGGGCTAGCGATCACCGGGGAGCTGTTTTTT.

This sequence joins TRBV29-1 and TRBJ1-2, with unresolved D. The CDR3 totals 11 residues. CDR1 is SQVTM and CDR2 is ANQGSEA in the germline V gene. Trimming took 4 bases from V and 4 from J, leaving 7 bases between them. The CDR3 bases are TGCAGCGTTGGAGGATCCTATGGCTACACCTTC. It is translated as CSVGGSYGYTF.

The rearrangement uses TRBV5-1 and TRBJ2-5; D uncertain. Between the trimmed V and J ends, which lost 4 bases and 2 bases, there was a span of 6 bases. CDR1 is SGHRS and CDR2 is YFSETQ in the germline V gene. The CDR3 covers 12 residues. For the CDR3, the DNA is TGCGCCAGCAGCCTCTCGCAAGAGACCCAGTACTTC. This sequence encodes CASSLSQETQYF.

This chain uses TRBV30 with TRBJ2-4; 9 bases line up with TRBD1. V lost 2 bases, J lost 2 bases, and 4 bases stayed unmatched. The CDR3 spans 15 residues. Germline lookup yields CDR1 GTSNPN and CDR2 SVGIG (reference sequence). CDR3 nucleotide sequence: TGTGCCTGGAGTCGACAGGGGGTTACCAAAAACATTCAGTACTTC. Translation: CAWSRQGVTKNIQYF.

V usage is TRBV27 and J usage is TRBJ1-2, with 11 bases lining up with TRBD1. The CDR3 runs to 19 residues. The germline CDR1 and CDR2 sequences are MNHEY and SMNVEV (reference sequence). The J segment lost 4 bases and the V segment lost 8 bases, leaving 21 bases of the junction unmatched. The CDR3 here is CASRDNTGTGGYWGYGYTF. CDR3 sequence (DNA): TGTGCCAGCCGGGACAACACCGGGACAGGGGGATATTGGGGCTATGGCTACACCTTC.

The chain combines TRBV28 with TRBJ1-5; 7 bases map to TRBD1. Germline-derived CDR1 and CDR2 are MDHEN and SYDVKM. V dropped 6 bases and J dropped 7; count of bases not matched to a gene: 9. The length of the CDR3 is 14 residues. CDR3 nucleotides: TGTGCCAGCAGCCGCGGACAGGTCGGACAGCCCCAGCATTTT. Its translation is CASSRGQVGQPQHF.